A selection of T cell receptor beta chains follows, all from one sample in a study of T-cell reconstitution after alpha-beta-depleted transplantation in children. TCRdb ran MiXCR on the PCR reads and lists one entry per CDR3 protein. This sample has around 80,000 distinct CDR3 sequences; 15% to 20% occur once, and the top ten carry about 54%. The specimen comprised PBMCs, mostly from graft donor cells, sampled 360 days after TCRalphabeta/CD19-depleted stem cell transplant. Source of these receptors: a male patient between 2 and 10 years old who had a stem cell transplant for acute lymphoblastic leukemia, so the T cells may come from the graft donor. The CDR3 runs from the conserved cysteine through the conserved F or W.

>TRBJ2-5|TRBV21-1|15
CASSNDRKVKETQYF
>TRBJ2-4|TRBV25-1|15
CASRGTGFGGNIQYF
>TRBJ1-1|TRBV19|15
CASSIASGQVPKAFF
>TRBJ2-1|TRBV6-2/TRBV6-3|15
CASSLTSGRYNEQFF
>TRBJ2-1|TRBV2|16
CASSGPGQGGYNEQFF
>TRBJ2-3|TRBV27|15
CASSSIRTSTDTQYF
>TRBJ2-2|TRBV5-1|16
CASSGPDRGVAGELFF
>TRBJ2-5|TRBV23-1|13
CASTGQGTETQYF
>TRBJ2-1|TRBV12-3/TRBV12-4|15
CASSLYFSSYNEQFF
>TRBJ2-1|TRBV20-1|13
CSAFRASYNEQFF
>TRBJ2-5|TRBV12-3/TRBV12-4|14
CASSWSGPGETQYF
>TRBJ2-1|TRBV24-1|17
CATSDRDSGTGLKPQFF
>TRBJ2-3|TRBV12-3/TRBV12-4|11
CASNRGGAQYF
>TRBJ1-1|TRBV5-1|16
CASSLRQGGGNTEAFF
>TRBJ2-7|TRBV12-3/TRBV12-4|13
CASSPGTSYEQYF
>TRBJ2-5|TRBV12-3/TRBV12-4|17
CASSTPYPGTDQETQYF
>TRBJ2-4|TRBV12-3/TRBV12-4|16
CASSLRLAGGKNIQYF
>TRBJ2-7|TRBV5-1|16
CASSSTGLAVKYEQYF
>TRBJ1-5|TRBV10-3|15
CAISRGTLSNQPQHF
>TRBJ2-3|TRBV20-1|12
CSATGTTDTQYF
>TRBJ2-3|TRBV9|14
CASSVELATDTQYF
>TRBJ2-1|TRBV18|14
CASSRHTSGNEQFF
>TRBJ1-5|TRBV5-1|14
CASSFEWSNQPQHF
>TRBJ2-1|TRBV5-1|17
CASSLASMLISYNEQFF
>TRBJ2-7|TRBV20-1|13
CSASSGRAYEQYF
>TRBJ1-1|TRBV5-1|14
CASSYRGGYAEAFF
>TRBJ2-5|TRBV7-9|14
CASSLVGIPETQYF
>TRBJ2-7|TRBV14|14
CASSLDFNTYEQYF
>TRBJ2-1|TRBV12-3/TRBV12-4|12
CASSPLGGEQFF
>TRBJ2-3|TRBV10-3|16
CAISASLAEITDTQYF
>TRBJ2-1|TRBV5-1|15
CASSAGTSGRTEQFF
>TRBJ1-2|TRBV3-1|14
CASSHGDTLYGYTF
>TRBJ2-5|TRBV7-9|12
CASSLSKETQYF
>TRBJ2-1|TRBV19|16
CASSMGGGSSYNEQFF
>TRBJ2-7|TRBV5-1|15
CASSLVPTGPYEQYF
>TRBJ2-3|TRBV12-3/TRBV12-4|17
CASSLALLASSTDTQYF
>TRBJ1-1|TRBV5-5|15
CASSHLQGVRTEAFF
>TRBJ2-1|TRBV10-3|20
CAISGWGTGVRAGDLGEQFF
>TRBJ2-2|TRBV7-8|18
CASSLRSLSGSRTGELFF
>TRBJ2-1|TRBV5-1|16
CASSLARTIWSNEQFF
>TRBJ2-7|TRBV27|14
CASSFRGGSYEQYF
>TRBJ2-7|TRBV20-1|13
CSATGTSGIWQYF
>TRBJ2-1|TRBV7-2|14
CASSPAWVRNEQFF
>TRBJ1-2|TRBV27|16
CASSLWGPKSGYGYTF
>TRBJ2-1|TRBV28|14
CASSPWDFYNEQFF
>TRBJ2-3|TRBV29-1|13
CSVRQGRGDTQYF
>TRBJ2-1|TRBV12-3/TRBV12-4|15
CASSRDRSSYNEQFF
>TRBJ1-1|TRBV27|15
CASSLGTVMNTEAFF
>TRBJ2-5|TRBV29-1|14
CSVEGLGAWETQYF
>TRBJ2-2|TRBV5-1|17
CASSFGRGGLHTGELFF
>TRBJ2-4|TRBV29-1|13
CSVGMGGRNIQYF
>TRBJ2-1|TRBV9|16
CASSVGLAGEMDEQFF
>TRBJ2-7|TRBV2|14
CASSEALLSYEQYF
>TRBJ2-5|TRBV4-1|13
CASSQPFRETQYF
>TRBJ2-2|TRBV5-1|15
CASSQGQRGTGELFF
>TRBJ1-4|TRBV7-8|14
CASSLLRGREKLFF
>TRBJ2-7|TRBV2|13
CASRREIRYEQYF
>TRBJ2-1|TRBV3-1|17
CASSKDRTSGSTNEQFF
>TRBJ2-1|TRBV4-1|14
CASSQRGVYNEQFF